These 28 T cell receptor beta chains came from one sample sequenced in a study of blood T cell repertoires in COVID-19. TCRdb's copy holds only in-frame clones and misses some; the assay was immunoSEQ multiplex PCR. Among 250,000 to 350,000 clones listed, about 89% were seen once. The sequencing sample was made of PBMCs or T cells enriched from blood (not recorded which). The receptors were sampled from a woman aged 25 to 45 who had recovered from COVID-19.

This clone came up once. CDR3 amino acids: CASSEGQGGYGYTF. CDR3 nucleotide sequence: TGTGCCAGCAGTGAAGGGCAGGGAGGCTATGGCTACACCTTC. The V call is TRBV2, the J call TRBJ1-2, with D tentatively TRBD1 (5 bases). In germline, CDR1 is SNHLY, CDR2 FYNNEI. The CDR3 is made up of 14 amino acids. Trimming removed 1 base from V and 4 bases from J, with 10 bases in between.

The sample holds one count of this clone. The chain couples TRBV12-3 or TRBV12-4 to TRBJ1-1, with TRBD1 as a possible D gene (5 bases). V shed 3 bases and J shed 4 bases, with 9 bases lying between them. This CDR3 contains 13 residues. The CDR3 loop reads CASSFAGGTEAFF. The CDR3 nucleotides are TGTGCCAGCAGTTTTGCCGGGGGCACTGAAGCTTTCTTT.

The chain is built from TRBV7-9 and TRBJ2-7; TRBD1 aligns across 7 bases. Germline V lookup: CDR1 SEHNR, CDR2 FQNEAQ (reference sequence). This CDR3 region has 15 residues. The V and J ends lost 1 base and 1 base, in that order; junction bases with no gene match: 4. This CDR3 is CASSLGTGLSYEQYF. The CDR3 DNA sequence: TGTGCCAGCAGCTTAGGGACAGGCCTTTCCTACGAGCAGTACTTC.

The chain couples TRBV4-3 to TRBJ2-7; 8 bases match TRBD1. The germline V gene has CDR1 LGHNA and CDR2 YSLEER. V trimming: 5 bases; J trimming: 2 bases; junction bases outside the gene matches: 5. The CDR3 contains 14 residues. DNA of the CDR3: TGCGCCAGCAGCACCGGGACAGGTCCCTACGAGCAGTACTTC. Protein product: CASSTGTGPYEQYF.

The J gene is TRBJ2-1, the V gene TRBV11-1; TRBD1 is a possible D gene (6 bases). Germline V CDR1 and CDR2: SGHAT, FQDESV (reference sequence). With 3 bases removed from V and 5 bases from J, the gap between germline ends came to 17 bases. The CDR3 length is 16 residues. CDR3 protein: CASSLSGGLLNNEQFF. DNA of the CDR3: TGTGCCAGCAGCTTGAGTGGGGGCCTACTTAACAATGAGCAGTTCTTC.

The V and J genes are TRBV6-5 and TRBJ2-5; D gene uncertain. Germline V gene data show CDR1 as MNHEY and CDR2 as SVGAGI. This CDR3 contains 14 residues. V lost 2 bases to trimming and J lost 4 bases, with 11 bases between them. The CDR3 is CASSYLGSPETQYF. In nucleotides, the CDR3 is TGTGCCAGCAGTTACCTCGGGTCCCCAGAGACCCAGTACTTC.

In its sample, this clone was seen once. The V call is TRBV7-2, the J call TRBJ2-7; 7 positions agree with TRBD1. The CDR3 consists of 14 residues. V gave up 1 base and J gave up 2 bases; unmatched junction bases: 2. In germline, CDR1 is SGHTA, CDR2 FQGNSA. The CDR3 bases are TGTGCCAGCAGCTTAGGGGGACAGACCTACGAGCAGTACTTC. Amino acid sequence: CASSLGGQTYEQYF. Using reference TRBV7-2 and TRBJ2-7 for the parts outside the CDR3, the full variable domain is GAGVSQSPSNKVTEKGKDVELRCDPISGHTALYWYRQSLGQGLEFLIYFQGNSAPDKSGLPSDRFSAERTGGSVSTLTIQRTQQEDSAVYLCASSLGGQTYEQYFGPGTRLTVT.

The rearrangement links TRBV7-8 to TRBJ2-1, with D possibly TRBD1 on 6 matching bases. Germline V gene data show CDR1 as SGHVS and CDR2 as FQNEAQ. The V and J ends lost 5 bases and 4 bases respectively, with 18 bases between them. The CDR3 spans 16 residues. The CDR3 sequence: CASSPMGAQLYNEQFF. CDR3 DNA sequence: TGTGCCAGCAGCCCTATGGGGGCTCAACTGTACAATGAGCAGTTCTTC.

This clone was detected a few times. J is TRBJ1-1 and V is TRBV29-1, with 7 bases fitting TRBD1. Trimming cost V 6 bases and J 8 bases; bases outside gene matches: 6. From germline, CDR1 is SQVTM and CDR2 ANQGSEA. CDR3 length: 11 amino acids. The CDR3 bases are TGCAGCGTAGCGACAGGGCCGGAAGCTTTCTTT. Translating it yields CSVATGPEAFF.

The gene calls are TRBV7-8 and TRBJ2-7, with TRBD2 matching over 7 bases. The CDR3 totals 14 residues. Trimming cost V 1 base and J 2 bases; bases outside gene matches: 2. CDR1 is SGHVS, CDR2 FQNEAQ, per germline. CDR3 coding DNA: TGTGCCAGCAGCTTAGTCGGGGGGACCTACGAGCAGTACTTC. Its translation: CASSLVGGTYEQYF.

The chain is built from TRBV29-1 and TRBJ2-7, with D perhaps matching TRBD2 (6 bases). CDR1 and CDR2 from the germline V gene are SQVTM and ANQGSEA. Trimming cost V 4 bases and J 0 bases, with 10 bases left between them. The CDR3 has 13 residues. The CDR3, as DNA: TGCAGCGTTGGTAGCGGATCCTCCTACGAGCAGTACTTC. This codes for CSVGSGSSYEQYF.

The chain uses TRBV6-2 or TRBV6-3 and TRBJ1-5; D remains unclear. CDR1 and CDR2 from the germline V gene are MNHEY and SVGEGT. Between the trimmed V and J ends, which lost 0 bases and 2 bases, there was a span of 8 bases. The CDR3 consists of 15 residues. The CDR3 region has the DNA TGTGCCAGCAGTTACTCGACGCGGGGCAATCAGCCCCAGCATTTT. This encodes CASSYSTRGNQPQHF.

This sequence joins TRBV10-1 and TRBJ1-1; 8 bases agree with TRBD1. Germline lookup yields CDR1 WNHNN and CDR2 SYGVQD (reference sequence). Germline trimming cut 7 bases from V and 1 base from J; bases unmatched to any gene: 2. This CDR3 is built from 13 residues. In DNA form, the CDR3 reads TGCGCCAGCACCGGACAGGGGAACACTGAAGCTTTCTTT. This codes for CASTGQGNTEAFF.

The chain couples TRBV13 to TRBJ2-7; weak D call: TRBD1 (5 bases). Germline CDR1 is PRHDT and CDR2 is FYEKMQ (reference sequence). The CDR3 consists of 14 residues. V was trimmed by 0 bases and J by 4 bases, leaving 10 bases between them. The CDR3 protein is CASSLGGRDYEQYF. The CDR3 region has the DNA TGTGCCAGCAGCTTAGGAGGCAGGGATTACGAGCAGTACTTC.

The chain is built from TRBV15 and TRBJ1-2; perhaps TRBD1 as D (5 bases). Germline CDR1 LNHNV, CDR2 YYDKDF (reference sequence). The CDR3 sequence is 15 residues long. Trimming stripped 0 bases from V and 3 bases from J, with 11 bases between. CDR3: CATSRDQRGDYGYTF. The CDR3 coding sequence is TGTGCCACCAGCAGAGATCAACGGGGGGACTATGGCTACACCTTC.

The chain combines TRBV21-1 with TRBJ1-5; no DNA check was done on the table's D call, TRBD1. TRBV21-1 is shown as a pseudogene. This CDR3 region has 18 residues. The CDR3 here is CASSKGPAPGTVNQPQHF. The CDR3 nucleotides read TGTGCCAGCAGCAAGGGTCCTGCACCCGGGACAGTTAATCAGCCCCAGCATTTT.

The chain joins TRBV15 to TRBJ2-3; a possible D gene is TRBD1 (6 bases). CDR1 is LNHNV, CDR2 YYDKDF, per germline (reference sequence). Trimming pared 0 bases from V and 1 base from J, leaving 17 bases between. The CDR3 totals 18 residues. Written as DNA, the CDR3 is TGTGCCACCAGCAGAGAATTCGGAGCGTGGGGGCGCACAGATACGCAGTATTTT. Encoded protein: CATSREFGAWGRTDTQYF.

The chain uses TRBV5-1 and TRBJ2-5; 9 nucleotides align to TRBD1. CDR1 and CDR2 (germline): SGHRS, YFSETQ. The CDR3 totals 15 residues. V gave up 3 bases and J gave up 5 bases; unmatched junction bases: 8. CDR3 region: CASSYGTGLLETQYF. CDR3 nucleotide sequence: TGCGCCAGCAGCTATGGGACAGGGCTTCTCGAGACCCAGTACTTC.

V usage is TRBV7-8 and J usage is TRBJ2-2, with D maybe TRBD2 (6 bases). The CDR3 is 17 residues long. Germline V gives CDR1 SGHVS, CDR2 FQNEAQ. Trimming took off 1 base at V and 5 bases at J, with 17 bases between the two ends. CDR3 residues: CASSLDLTGLLTGELFF. The CDR3 coding sequence is TGTGCCAGCAGCTTAGACTTAACGGGACTCCTAACCGGGGAGCTGTTTTTT.

This sequence joins TRBV6-2 or TRBV6-3 and TRBJ1-2; D not resolved. The CDR3 covers 12 residues. The V end lost 1 base, the J end lost 8 bases, and 8 bases lay between the germline ends. Germline V gene data show CDR1 as MNHEY and CDR2 as SVGEGT. CDR3 sequence (DNA): TGTGCCAGCAGTTACTACCCAGAAGGCTACACCTTC. Its translation: CASSYYPEGYTF.

The chain employs TRBV7-9 and TRBJ2-2; D not resolved. Germline CDR1 is SEHNR and CDR2 is FQNEAQ (reference sequence). The germline V and J ends were trimmed by 0 bases and 6 bases, with 8 bases remaining between them. The CDR3 length is 14 residues. The CDR3 DNA reads as TGTGCCAGCAGCTTAGCTCGAGTCGCCGGGGAGCTGTTTTTT. Translating it yields CASSLARVAGELFF.

This clone was counted only a few times. The rearrangement links TRBV28 to TRBJ2-7, with a weak D call TRBD1 (6 bases). Germline values: CDR1 MDHEN, CDR2 SYDVKM. There are 18 residues in the CDR3. Trimming took off 4 bases at V and 0 bases at J, with 22 bases between the two ends. The CDR3 sequence: CASSSLHDQGTSSYEQYF. CDR3 DNA: TGTGCCAGCAGTTCCCTTCACGATCAGGGGACCTCCTCCTACGAGCAGTACTTC.

The rearrangement uses TRBV20-1 and TRBJ1-1; D unresolved. The length of the CDR3 is 15 residues. Germline V gene sequence: CDR1 DFQATT, CDR2 SNEGSKA (reference sequence). Trimming took off 3 bases at V and 1 base at J, with 15 bases between the two ends. CDR3 in amino acids: CSASIYRVENTEAFF. The CDR3 DNA sequence: TGCAGTGCTAGTATTTACCGGGTGGAGAACACTGAAGCTTTCTTT.

The V call is TRBV7-9, the J call TRBJ2-5, with D maybe TRBD2 (6 bases). Trimming stripped 2 bases from V and 0 bases from J, with 7 bases between. The CDR3 totals 14 residues. Germline V gene data show CDR1 as SEHNR and CDR2 as FQNEAQ (reference sequence). In DNA, the CDR3 is TGTGCCAGCAGCTTACTAGCGTACCAAGAGACCCAGTACTTC. It specifies CASSLLAYQETQYF. The full variable domain, with the rest looked up from reference TRBV7-9 and TRBJ2-5, is DTGVSQNPRHKITKRGQNVTFRCDPISEHNRLYWYRQTLGQGPEFLTYFQNEAQLEKSRLLSDRFSAERPKGSFSTLEIQRTEQGDSAMYLCASSLLAYQETQYFGPGTRLLVL.

This clone appeared once. J is TRBJ2-2 and V is TRBV18; D may be TRBD2 (5 bases). The CDR3 contains 16 residues. Germline V gene lookup returns CDR1 KGHSH and CDR2 LQKENI. Trimming left V 4 bases short and J 1 base short, with 13 bases between. CDR3 residues: CASSLGRAENTGELFF. DNA of the CDR3: TGTGCCAGCTCACTGGGGAGAGCGGAGAACACCGGGGAGCTGTTTTTT.

Concerning this clone itself: Other DNA sequences of this sample code for an identical CDR3. The chain recombines TRBV12-3 or TRBV12-4 with TRBJ1-5; D may be TRBD1 (6 bases). This CDR3 is built from 13 residues. Trimming left V 6 bases short and J 5 bases short, with 11 bases between. The CDR3 region is CASSLQGDQPQHF. As DNA, the CDR3 is TGTGCCAGCAGCTTACAGGGCGATCAGCCCCAGCATTTT.

The rearrangement joins TRBV7-2 to TRBJ2-5; D call uncertain. Germline V gene sequence: CDR1 SGHTA, CDR2 FQGNSA. The length of the CDR3 is 14 residues. The V and J ends lost 3 bases and 1 base respectively, with 9 bases between them. The CDR3 nucleotides are TGTGCCAGCAGCTTGGTTAGCCTCCAAGAGACCCAGTACTTC. This gives the protein CASSLVSLQETQYF.

The J gene is TRBJ1-6, the V gene TRBV6-2 or TRBV6-3; D is perhaps TRBD1 (6 bases). The V and J ends lost 5 bases and 7 bases respectively, with 18 bases between them. CDR3 length equals 16 residues. Per the germline V gene, CDR1 is MNHEY and CDR2 is SVGEGT. The CDR3, as DNA: TGTGCCAGCAGTATTGCAGGGGAGCCCATGAATTCACCCCTCCACTTT. Its protein is CASSIAGEPMNSPLHF.